The source of this T cell receptor beta chain is a study of OX40 agonist ivuxolimab in advanced cancers. Across the whole study: Aged roughly 23 to 85 with a mean of 60 years, they were about 80% male. Study-level points and caveats: Also present in some nonresponders was a low level of normalized T-cell clonal expansion. Partial responders treated at 0.1-3.0 mg/kg exhibited clonal expansion among the lowest measured.

CDR1 SGHRS and CDR2 YFSETQ come from the germline V gene. The CDR3 is 16 residues long. Trimming at V came to 0 bases and at J to 0 bases, leaving 4 bases not matched to a gene. In regard to this clone: Its antigen is unknown.

The protocol was immunoSEQ multiplex PCR, while the TCRdb copy is restricted to in-frame clones and leaves out a portion. The table shows some 95,000 clones, with 88% occurring only once. The sample consisted of CD4+ or CD8+ T cells sorted from blood, taken in a trial of the OX40 agonist ivuxolimab. The receptor was derived from an adult with an advanced solid tumor such as melanoma, head and neck, liver or kidney cancer. The rearrangement uses TRBV5-1 and TRBJ2-3; TRBD2 agrees at 7 bases. DNA of the CDR3: TGCGCCAGCAGCTTGGTGGCTAGCGGAAGCACAGATACGCAGTATTTT. This gives the protein CASSLVASGSTDTQYF.